This T cell receptor (beta chain) was captured by sequencing in a study of OX40 agonist ivuxolimab in advanced cancers. Looking at the study overall: Ivuxolimab, an agonist antibody against OX40 (CD134), was given to patients.

The V gene's germline CDR1 is SGHDT and CDR2 YYEEEE. The CDR3 extends over 16 amino acids. Trimming removed 9 bases at V and 1 base at J, with 21 bases between. Clones were sequenced by immunoSEQ multiplex PCR, and TCRdb holds only the in-frame ones, with some missing. The sample includes 40,000 to 60,000 clones, 88% of them seen just once. The specimen comprised CD4+ or CD8+ T cells sorted from blood, sampled in a trial of the OX40 agonist ivuxolimab. This chain joins TRBV5-6 and TRBJ2-3; weak D call: TRBD2 (7 bases). The sequence was obtained from an adult with an advanced solid tumor such as melanoma, head and neck, liver or kidney cancer. The chain's CDR3 is CATEVGGGPRTDTQYF. The CDR3 bases are TGTGCCACCGAAGTAGGGGGGGGGCCGCGCACAGATACGCAGTATTTT.